This TCR beta chain was observed in a study of cytomegalovirus exposure and HLA in healthy donors. General study findings and limits: The study flagged roughly 150 TCR beta chains as cytomegalovirus-associated. Cytomegalovirus status was reportedly diagnosed by the classifier with high specificity and sensitivity. According to a subsequent analysis, TCR clusters identified in the first cohort showed a tendency to co-occur across the 100 to 150 validation repertoires.

The CDR3 runs to 15 residues. V lost 4 bases to trimming and J lost 0 bases, with 10 bases between them. Germline CDR1 is SGDLS and CDR2 is YYNGEE. On this clone: Antigen unknown.

The method was immunoSEQ multiplex PCR; TCRdb's version includes in-frame clones alone and lacks a portion of them. The table records 150,000 or so clones, 75% to 90% of them present only once. The V gene is TRBV9, the J gene TRBJ2-2; D perhaps matches TRBD2 (6 bases). The sample consisted of PBMCs. This clonotype originated in a woman between 18 and 30 years old in good health and CMV-seronegative. The DNA for the CDR3 is TGTGCCAGCAGCCCCTGGACTACGAACACCGGGGAGCTGTTTTTT. Translated, it gives CASSPWTTNTGELFF. The complete variable domain, with remaining parts taken from reference TRBV9 and TRBJ2-2, reads DSGVTQTPKHLITATGQRVTLRCSPRSGDLSVYWYQQSLDQGLQFLIQYYNGEERAKGNILERFSAQQFPDLHSELNLSSLELGDSALYFCASSPWTTNTGELFFGEGSRLTVL.